These 9 T cell receptor beta chains were sequenced from one sample in a study of T cells in localized non-small cell lung cancer. Only in-frame clones appear in the TCRdb table, and some are missing; sequencing was by immunoSEQ multiplex PCR. Here the sample spans 65,000 to 95,000 clones, roughly 80% being singletons. The sequencing used PBMCs, collected before any cancer treatment. These receptors were obtained from a man between 40 and 70 years old with stage II squamous cell lung carcinoma.

In its sample, this clone was seen once. The chain combines TRBV6-5 with TRBJ1-1, with unresolved D. V was trimmed by 4 bases and J by 2 bases, leaving 11 bases between them. CDR1 is MNHEY, CDR2 SVGAGI, per germline. CDR3 length equals 14 residues. The CDR3 protein is CASSWASYNTEAFF. CDR3 in DNA: TGTGCCAGCAGTTGGGCCAGCTACAACACTGAAGCTTTCTTT.

J is TRBJ2-4 and V is TRBV5-1; the D gene is possibly TRBD1 (5 bases). From germline, CDR1 is SGHRS and CDR2 YFSETQ. There are 14 residues in the CDR3. The ends were cut back, 1 base at V and 5 bases at J, with 10 bases in the middle. CDR3 region: CASSLSRAQNIQYF. The CDR3 region has the DNA TGCGCCAGCAGCTTGTCCAGGGCCCAAAACATTCAGTACTTC.

V and J are TRBV5-1 and TRBJ1-3; D call uncertain. The CDR3 is made up of 17 amino acids. Germline-derived CDR1 and CDR2 are SGHRS and YFSETQ. Trimming took 1 base from V and 0 from J, leaving 14 bases between them. CDR3 sequence (DNA): TGCGCCAGCAGCTTGTCTGGCAACCCGACCTCTGGAAACACCATATATTTT. Residues: CASSLSGNPTSGNTIYF.

V usage is TRBV7-3 and J usage is TRBJ2-3; D gene ambiguous. This CDR3 has 14 residues. Germline-derived CDR1 and CDR2 are SGHTA and FQGTGA. V lost 5 bases and J lost 2, with 11 bases in between. The CDR3 is CASSPTGPTDTQYF. CDR3 bases: TGTGCCAGCAGCCCCACGGGTCCCACAGATACGCAGTATTTT.

The V gene is TRBV5-1, the J gene TRBJ2-2; D ambiguous. The CDR3 is made up of 14 amino acids. Trimming took 4 bases from V and 0 from J, leaving 7 bases between them. Germline loops: CDR1 SGHRS, CDR2 YFSETQ. The DNA of the CDR3 is TGCGCCAGCAGCCGAGCTACGAACACCGGGGAGCTGTTTTTT. It is translated as CASSRATNTGELFF.

This chain links TRBV5-4 with TRBJ2-3; 15 positions agree with TRBD2. Germline lookup yields CDR1 SGHNT and CDR2 YYREEE (reference sequence). V lost 4 bases, J lost 0 bases, and 6 bases stayed unmatched. This CDR3 contains 18 residues. The CDR3 DNA sequence: TGTGCCAGCAGCCCCGGGACTAGCGGGGGGACTAGCACAGATACGCAGTATTTT. As protein: CASSPGTSGGTSTDTQYF. The complete variable domain, with remaining parts taken from reference TRBV5-4 and TRBJ2-3, reads ETGVTQSPTHLIKTRGQQVTLRCSSQSGHNTVSWYQQALGQGPQFIFQYYREEENGRGNFPPRFSGLQFPNYSSELNVNALELDDSALYLCASSPGTSGGTSTDTQYFGPGTRLTVL.

The rearrangement joins TRBV5-6 to TRBJ2-7; no clear D gene. In germline, CDR1 is SGHDT, CDR2 YYEEEE. The CDR3 is made up of 13 amino acids. The germline V and J ends were trimmed by 0 bases and 0 bases, with 4 bases remaining between them. CDR3 DNA: TGTGCCAGCAGCTTGGCGTCCTCCTACGAGCAGTACTTC. Its translation: CASSLASSYEQYF. Full variable domain (rest looked up from reference TRBV5-6 and TRBJ2-7): DAGVTQSPTHLIKTRGQQVTLRCSPKSGHDTVSWYQQALGQGPQFIFQYYEEEERQRGNFPDRFSGHQFPNYSSELNVNALLLGDSALYLCASSLASSYEQYFGPGTRLTVT.

V and J are TRBV28 and TRBJ2-7; 8 bases are a match to TRBD1. Germline CDR1 MDHEN, CDR2 SYDVKM. There are 12 residues in the CDR3. Germline trimming cut 6 bases from V and 2 bases from J; bases unmatched to any gene: 0. CDR3 residues: CASRDRAYEQYF. The CDR3, as DNA: TGTGCCAGCAGGGACAGGGCCTACGAGCAGTACTTC.

The CDR3 DNA is TGTGCCAGTAGGGGACAGGTGGACATTCAGTACTTC. Amino acid sequence: CASRGQVDIQYF. The V gene is TRBV19, the J gene TRBJ2-4, with TRBD1 identical over 8 bases. The CDR3 spans 12 residues. V lost 6 bases and J lost 8; bases outside the gene matches: 3. Looked up from germline, CDR1 is LNHDA and CDR2 is SQIVND (reference sequence).